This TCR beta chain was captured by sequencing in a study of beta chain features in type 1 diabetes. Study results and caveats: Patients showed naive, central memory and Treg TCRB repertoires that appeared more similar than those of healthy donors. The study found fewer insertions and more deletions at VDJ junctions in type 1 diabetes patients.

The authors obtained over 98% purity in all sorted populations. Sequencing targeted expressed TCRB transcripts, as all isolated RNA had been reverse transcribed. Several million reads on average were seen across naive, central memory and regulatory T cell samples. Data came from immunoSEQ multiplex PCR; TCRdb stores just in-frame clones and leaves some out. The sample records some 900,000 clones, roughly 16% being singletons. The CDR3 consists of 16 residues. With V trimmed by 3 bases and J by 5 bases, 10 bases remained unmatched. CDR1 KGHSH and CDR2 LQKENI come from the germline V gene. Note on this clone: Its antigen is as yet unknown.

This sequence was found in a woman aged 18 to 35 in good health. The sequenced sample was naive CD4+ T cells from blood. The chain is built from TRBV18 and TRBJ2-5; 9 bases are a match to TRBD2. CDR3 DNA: TGTGCCAGCTCACCGCTTCCTCCGGGACTAGCCGAGACCCAGTACTTC. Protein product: CASSPLPPGLAETQYF. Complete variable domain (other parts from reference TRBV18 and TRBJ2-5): NAGVMQNPRHLVRRRGQEARLRCSPMKGHSHVYWYRQLPEEGLKFMVYLQKENIIDESGMPKERFSAEFPKEGPSILRIQQVVRGDSAAYFCASSPLPPGLAETQYFGPGTRLLVL.